This record concerns one TCR beta chain sequence. The entry originates in a study of T cell repertoires in ileal Crohn's disease. The data were produced by immunoSEQ multiplex PCR, yet TCRdb's version contains in-frame clones alone and is incomplete. Here the sample spans 5,500 to 7,000 clones, roughly 96% being singletons. Trimming took 6 bases from V and 0 from J; bases not matched to a gene: 4. The CDR3 sequence is 15 residues long. The germline V gene encodes CDR1 MNHEY and CDR2 SMNVEV (reference sequence). This sequence originates from an adult with Crohn's disease. The chain joins TRBV27 to TRBJ2-7; the match to TRBD2 covers 11 bases. Input material: ileal tissue. Written as DNA, the CDR3 is TGTGCCAGCAGCCTGACTAGCGGGGCCTCCTACGAGCAGTACTTC. This encodes CASSLTSGASYEQYF.